The TCR beta chain under discussion was sequenced for a study of shared clonotypes between healthy human individuals. Repertoires were generated with immunoSEQ multiplex PCR, while TCRdb's copy carries only in-frame clones and drops some. The sample has roughly 2.5 million clones, 85% to 95% seen once. Germline V gene data show CDR1 as MNHNS and CDR2 as SASEGT. J gave up 4 bases and V 10 bases, and 4 bases lay outside the gene matches. The CDR3 contains 13 residues. The chain has TRBV6-1 and TRBJ2-6; 7 nucleotides match TRBD2. The sample was naive CD4+ T cells sorted from blood. The subset was: CD45RA+ positively selected. This receptor was obtained from a man between 18 and 29 years old in good health. CDR3 DNA sequence: TGTGCCACGCGGGGGTTCGGGGCCAACGTCCTGACTTTC. Protein: CATRGFGANVLTF.